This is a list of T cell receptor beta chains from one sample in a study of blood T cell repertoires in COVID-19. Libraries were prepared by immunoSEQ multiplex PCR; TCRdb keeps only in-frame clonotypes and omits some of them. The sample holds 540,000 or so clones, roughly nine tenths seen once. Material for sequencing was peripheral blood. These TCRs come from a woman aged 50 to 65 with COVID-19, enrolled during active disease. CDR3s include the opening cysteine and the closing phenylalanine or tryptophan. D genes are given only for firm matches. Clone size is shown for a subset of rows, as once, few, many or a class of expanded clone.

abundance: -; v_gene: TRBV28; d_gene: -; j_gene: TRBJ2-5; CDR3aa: CASSSGGSKIWTQYF; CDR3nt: TGTGCCAGCAGTTCCGGGGGATCCAAGATTTGGACCCAGTACTTC
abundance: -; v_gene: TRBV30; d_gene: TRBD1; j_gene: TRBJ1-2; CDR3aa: CAWRVKPGQGHYGYTF; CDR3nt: TGTGCCTGGAGGGTAAAACCGGGACAGGGGCACTATGGCTACACCTTC
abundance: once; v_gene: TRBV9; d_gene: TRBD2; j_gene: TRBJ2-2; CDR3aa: CASSQKRGGNTGELFF; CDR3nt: TGTGCCAGCAGCCAGAAGCGGGGGGGCAACACCGGGGAGCTGTTTTTT
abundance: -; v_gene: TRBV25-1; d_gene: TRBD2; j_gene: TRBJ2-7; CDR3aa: CASSDPGGYEQYF; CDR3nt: TGTGCCAGCAGTGACCCGGGGGGCTACGAGCAGTACTTC
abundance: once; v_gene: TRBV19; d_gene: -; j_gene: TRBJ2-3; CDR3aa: CASSMILKRDTQYF; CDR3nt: TGTGCCAGTAGTATGATACTCAAAAGAGATACGCAGTATTTT
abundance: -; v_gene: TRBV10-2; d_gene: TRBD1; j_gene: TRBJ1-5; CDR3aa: CASQRTGNQPQHF; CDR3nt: TGCGCCAGCCAGAGGACAGGGAATCAGCCCCAGCATTTT
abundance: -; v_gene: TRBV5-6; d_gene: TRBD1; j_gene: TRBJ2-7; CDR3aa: CASSYRGHEQYF; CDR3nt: TGTGCCAGCAGCTACAGGGGCCACGAGCAGTACTTC
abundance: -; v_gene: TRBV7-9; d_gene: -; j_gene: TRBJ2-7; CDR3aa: CASSPPRDPYEQYF; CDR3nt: TGTGCCAGCAGCCCCCCGAGGGATCCCTACGAGCAGTACTTC
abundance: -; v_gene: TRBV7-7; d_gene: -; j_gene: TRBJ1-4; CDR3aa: CASSLSMGAEEKLFF; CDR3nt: TGTGCCAGCAGCTTAAGTATGGGAGCCGAGGAAAAACTGTTTTTT
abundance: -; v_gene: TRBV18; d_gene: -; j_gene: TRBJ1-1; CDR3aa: CASSLTGNIGEAFF; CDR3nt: TGTGCCAGCTCACTAACAGGGAATATCGGTGAAGCTTTCTTT
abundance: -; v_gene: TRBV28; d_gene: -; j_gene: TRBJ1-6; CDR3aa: CASSGNSPLHF; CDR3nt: TGTGCCAGCTCCGGTAATTCACCCCTCCACTTT
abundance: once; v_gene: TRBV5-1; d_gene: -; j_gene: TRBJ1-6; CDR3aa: CASSLGQDYNSPLHF; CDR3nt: TGCGCCAGCAGCTTGGGACAGGACTATAATTCACCCCTCCACTTT
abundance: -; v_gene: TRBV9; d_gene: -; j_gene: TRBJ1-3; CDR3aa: CASSVVDSHSGNTIYF; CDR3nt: TGTGCCAGCAGCGTAGTCGACAGCCACTCTGGAAACACCATATATTTT
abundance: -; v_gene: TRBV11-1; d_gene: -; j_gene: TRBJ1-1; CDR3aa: CASSLFSTEAFF; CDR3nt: TGTGCCAGCAGCCTTTTTTCGACTGAAGCTTTCTTT
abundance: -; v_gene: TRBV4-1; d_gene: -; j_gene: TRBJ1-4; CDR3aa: CASSQSTANEKLFF; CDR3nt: TGCGCCAGCAGCCAATCGACAGCTAATGAAAAACTGTTTTTT
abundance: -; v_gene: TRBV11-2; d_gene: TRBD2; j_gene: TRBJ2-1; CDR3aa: CASSRRRGGVYNEQFF; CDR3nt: TGTGCCAGCAGCCGAAGACGGGGGGGAGTGTACAATGAGCAGTTCTTC
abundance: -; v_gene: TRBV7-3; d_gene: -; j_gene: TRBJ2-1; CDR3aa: CASSPLTHNEQFF; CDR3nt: TGTGCCAGCAGCCCGCTCACACACAATGAGCAGTTCTTC
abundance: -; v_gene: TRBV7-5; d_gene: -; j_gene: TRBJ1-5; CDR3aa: CASSKQGNQPQHF; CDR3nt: TGTGCCAGCAGTAAACAAGGCAATCAGCCCCAGCATTTT
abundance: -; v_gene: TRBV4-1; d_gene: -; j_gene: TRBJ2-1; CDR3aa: CASSLPRGGIHNEQFF; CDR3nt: TGCGCCAGCAGCCTACCAAGGGGGGGCATCCACAATGAGCAGTTCTTC
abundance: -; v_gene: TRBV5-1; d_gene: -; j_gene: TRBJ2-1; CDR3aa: CASSFWPPYNEQFF; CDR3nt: TGCGCCAGCAGCTTTTGGCCCCCCTACAATGAGCAGTTCTTC
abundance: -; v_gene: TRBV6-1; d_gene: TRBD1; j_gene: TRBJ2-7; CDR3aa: CASSEDPGQADEQYF; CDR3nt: TGTGCCAGCAGTGAAGACCCGGGACAGGCGGACGAGCAGTACTTC
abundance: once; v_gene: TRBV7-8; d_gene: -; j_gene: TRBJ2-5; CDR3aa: CASSLSRRETQYF; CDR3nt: TGTGCCAGCAGCTTAAGTAGAAGAGAGACCCAGTACTTC
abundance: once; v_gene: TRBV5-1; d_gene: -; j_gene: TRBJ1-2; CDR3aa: CASSLDRAVISRGNYGYTF; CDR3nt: TGCGCCAGCAGCTTGGACAGGGCGGTTATTAGCAGAGGGAACTATGGCTACACCTTC
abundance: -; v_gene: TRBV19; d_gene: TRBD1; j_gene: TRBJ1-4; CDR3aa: CASTGGRGLFF; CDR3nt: TGTGCCAGTACAGGGGGCAGAGGACTGTTTTTT
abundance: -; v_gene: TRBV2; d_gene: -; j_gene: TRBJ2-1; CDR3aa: CAPRQGGKDEQFF; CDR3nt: TGTGCGCCGCGGCAGGGGGGTAAGGATGAGCAGTTCTTC
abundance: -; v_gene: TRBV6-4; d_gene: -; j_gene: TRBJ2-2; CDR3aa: CASRHGNTGELFF; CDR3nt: TGTGCCAGTCGTCACGGGAACACCGGGGAGCTGTTTTTT
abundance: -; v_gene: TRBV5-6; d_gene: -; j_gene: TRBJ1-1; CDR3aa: CASSFGIWNTEAFF; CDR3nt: TGTGCCAGCAGCTTCGGGATCTGGAACACTGAAGCTTTCTTT
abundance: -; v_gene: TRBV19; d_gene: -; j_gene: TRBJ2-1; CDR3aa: CASSIGHVGEQFF; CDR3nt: TGTGCCAGTAGTATTGGGCATGTAGGTGAGCAGTTCTTC
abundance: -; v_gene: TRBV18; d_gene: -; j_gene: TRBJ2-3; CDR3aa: CASSPSRSSTDTQYF; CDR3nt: TGTGCCAGCTCACCATCGAGGTCCAGCACAGATACGCAGTATTTT
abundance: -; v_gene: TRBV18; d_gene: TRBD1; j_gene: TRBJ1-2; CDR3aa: CASSLGQGAGYGYTF; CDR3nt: TGTGCCAGCTCACTCGGACAGGGGGCCGGCTATGGCTACACCTTC
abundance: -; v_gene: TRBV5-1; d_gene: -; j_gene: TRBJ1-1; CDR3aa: CASKYQGNTEAFF; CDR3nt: TGCGCCAGCAAATACCAGGGGAACACTGAAGCTTTCTTT
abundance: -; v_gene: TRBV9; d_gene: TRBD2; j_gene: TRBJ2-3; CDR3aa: CASSHFLAGGAETDTQYF; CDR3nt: TGTGCCAGCAGCCACTTCCTAGCGGGGGGGGCCGAGACAGATACGCAGTATTTT
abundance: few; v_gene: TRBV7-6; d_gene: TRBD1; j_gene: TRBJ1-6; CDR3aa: CASSIGQEGTSPLHF; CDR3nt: TGTGCCAGCAGCATCGGACAGGAAGGCACTTCACCCCTCCACTTT
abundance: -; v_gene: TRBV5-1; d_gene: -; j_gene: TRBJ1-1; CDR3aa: CASAPGGGMNTEAFF; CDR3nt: TGCGCCAGCGCCCCCGGGGGAGGTATGAACACTGAAGCTTTCTTT
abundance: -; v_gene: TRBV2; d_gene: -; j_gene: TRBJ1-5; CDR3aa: CASTGRGRFSNQPQHF; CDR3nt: TGTGCCAGCACCGGGAGGGGCAGGTTTAGCAATCAGCCCCAGCATTTT
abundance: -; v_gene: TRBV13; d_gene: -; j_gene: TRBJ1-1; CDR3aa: CASSSGGSGTEAFF; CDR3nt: TGTGCCAGCAGCTCAGGAGGGAGCGGCACTGAAGCTTTCTTT
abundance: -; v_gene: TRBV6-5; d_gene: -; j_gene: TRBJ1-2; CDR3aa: CASSYWVGGPDYGYTF; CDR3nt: TGTGCCAGCAGTTACTGGGTGGGGGGGCCGGACTATGGCTACACCTTC
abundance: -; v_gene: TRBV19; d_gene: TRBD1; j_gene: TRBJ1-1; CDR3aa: CASSSQGDTEAFF; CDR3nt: TGTGCCAGTAGTTCCCAGGGGGACACTGAAGCTTTCTTT
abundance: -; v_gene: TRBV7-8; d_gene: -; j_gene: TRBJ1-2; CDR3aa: CASSLSEGDGYTF; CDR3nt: TGTGCCAGCAGCTTATCTGAAGGGGATGGCTACACCTTC
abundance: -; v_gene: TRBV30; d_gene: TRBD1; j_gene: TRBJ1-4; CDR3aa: CAWSERQGNEKLFF; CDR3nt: TGTGCCTGGAGTGAAAGACAGGGAAATGAAAAACTGTTTTTT
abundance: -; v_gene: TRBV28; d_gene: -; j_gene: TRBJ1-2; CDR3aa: CASSFRRTEGYTF; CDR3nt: TGTGCCAGCAGTTTCCGCCGGACAGAGGGCTACACCTTC
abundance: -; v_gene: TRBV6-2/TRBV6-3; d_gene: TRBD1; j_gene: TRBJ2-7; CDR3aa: CASSYQGAYEQYF; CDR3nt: TGTGCCAGCAGTTACCAGGGGGCCTACGAGCAGTACTTC
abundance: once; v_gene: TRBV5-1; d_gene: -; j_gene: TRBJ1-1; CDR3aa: CASSLSTGTEAFF; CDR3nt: TGCGCCAGCAGCTTGTCTACAGGGACCGAAGCTTTCTTT
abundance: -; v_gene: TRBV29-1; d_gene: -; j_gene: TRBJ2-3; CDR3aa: CSDAGSTDTQYF; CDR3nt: TGCAGCGATGCAGGTAGCACAGATACGCAGTATTTT
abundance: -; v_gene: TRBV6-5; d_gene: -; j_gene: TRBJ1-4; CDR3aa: CASSSIPTLGRGKLFF; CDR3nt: TGTGCCAGCAGTTCTATCCCGACTCTCGGGCGGGGAAAACTGTTTTTT
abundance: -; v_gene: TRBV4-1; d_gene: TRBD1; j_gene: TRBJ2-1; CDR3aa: CASRQPGQFSYNEQFF; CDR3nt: TGCGCCAGCAGACAACCGGGACAGTTCTCCTACAATGAGCAGTTCTTC
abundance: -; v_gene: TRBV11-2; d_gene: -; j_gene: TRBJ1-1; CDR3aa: CASSKIGGADTEAFF; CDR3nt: TGTGCCAGCAGCAAGATCGGGGGGGCGGACACTGAAGCTTTCTTT
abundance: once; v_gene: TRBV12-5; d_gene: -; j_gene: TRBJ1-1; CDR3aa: CASGLVLRGSTEAFF; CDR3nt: TGTGCTAGTGGTTTGGTACTTCGGGGTAGCACTGAAGCTTTCTTT
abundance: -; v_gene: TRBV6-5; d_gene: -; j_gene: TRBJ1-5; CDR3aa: CASRIHNQPQHF; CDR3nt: TGTGCCAGCAGAATCCACAATCAGCCCCAGCATTTT
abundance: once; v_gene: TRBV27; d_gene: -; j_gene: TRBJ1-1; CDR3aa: CASFPAGLNTEAFF; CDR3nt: TGTGCCAGCTTCCCCGCAGGGCTGAACACTGAAGCTTTCTTT
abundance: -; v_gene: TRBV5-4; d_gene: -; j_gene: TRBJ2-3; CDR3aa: CASSRPPTDTQYF; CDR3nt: TGTGCCAGCAGTCGTCCCCCTACAGATACGCAGTATTTT
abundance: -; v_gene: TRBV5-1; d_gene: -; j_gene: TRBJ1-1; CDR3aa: CASSLGENTEAFF; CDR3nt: TGCGCCAGCAGCTTAGGGGAGAACACTGAAGCTTTCTTT